This note documents a single T cell receptor beta chain sequence. The target antigen is unknown. This entry is derived from a study of Tregs in tolerant kidney transplant recipients. Clones were read by immunoSEQ multiplex PCR, and TCRdb kept only the in-frame ones, dropping some. The sample holds roughly 120,000 clones; almost 95% are singletons and the top ten take nearly 0.6%. Study-level findings and limits: Findings come from small patient numbers and require larger validation.

V lost 5 bases and J lost 4; bases outside the gene matches: 3. Per the germline V gene, CDR1 is SGHAT and CDR2 is FQNNGV. The CDR3 has 15 residues. CD4+CD25+CD127- Tregs, CD4+CD25- non-Tregs, CD4 and CD8 cells were sorted. This TCR derives from a human donor in good health. The chain is built from TRBV11-2 and TRBJ2-1; 12 nucleotides agree with TRBD2. The specimen sequenced was CD4+ T cells from blood. The CDR3 spells CASSLGLAGYNEQFF. Written as DNA, the CDR3 is TGTGCCAGCAGCCTCGGACTAGCGGGGTACAATGAGCAGTTCTTC.